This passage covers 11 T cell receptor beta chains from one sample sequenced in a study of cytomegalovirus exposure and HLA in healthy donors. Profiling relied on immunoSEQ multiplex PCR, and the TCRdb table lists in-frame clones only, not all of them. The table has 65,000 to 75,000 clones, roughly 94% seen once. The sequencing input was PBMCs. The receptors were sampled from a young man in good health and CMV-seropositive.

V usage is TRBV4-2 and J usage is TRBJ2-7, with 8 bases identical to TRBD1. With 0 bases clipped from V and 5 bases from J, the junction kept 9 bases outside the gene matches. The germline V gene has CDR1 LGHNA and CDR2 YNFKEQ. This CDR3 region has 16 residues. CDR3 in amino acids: CASSQDGAGGRNEQYF. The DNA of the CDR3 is TGTGCCAGCAGCCAAGATGGGGCAGGGGGCAGGAACGAGCAGTACTTC.

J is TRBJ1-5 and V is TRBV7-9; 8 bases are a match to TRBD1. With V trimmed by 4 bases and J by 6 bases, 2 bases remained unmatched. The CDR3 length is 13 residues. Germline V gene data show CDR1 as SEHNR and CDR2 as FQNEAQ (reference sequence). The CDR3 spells CASSSGGSQPQHF. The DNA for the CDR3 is TGTGCCAGCAGCTCAGGGGGCAGTCAGCCCCAGCATTTT.

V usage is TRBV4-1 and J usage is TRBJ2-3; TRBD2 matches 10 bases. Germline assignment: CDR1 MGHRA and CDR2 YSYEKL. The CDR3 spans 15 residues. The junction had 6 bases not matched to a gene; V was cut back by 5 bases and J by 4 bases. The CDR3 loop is CASSEIAGGADTQYF. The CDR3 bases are TGCGCCAGCAGCGAAATAGCGGGAGGTGCAGATACGCAGTATTTT.

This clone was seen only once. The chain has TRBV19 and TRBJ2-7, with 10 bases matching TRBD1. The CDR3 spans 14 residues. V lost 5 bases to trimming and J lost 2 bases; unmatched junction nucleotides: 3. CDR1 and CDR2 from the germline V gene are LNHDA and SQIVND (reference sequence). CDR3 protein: CASSLGQGAYEQYF. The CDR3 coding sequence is TGTGCCAGTAGTCTCGGACAGGGGGCCTACGAGCAGTACTTC. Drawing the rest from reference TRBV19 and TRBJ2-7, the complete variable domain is DGGITQSPKYLFRKEGQNVTLSCEQNLNHDAMYWYRQDPGQGLRLIYYSQIVNDFQKGDIAEGYSVSREKKESFPLTVTSAQKNPTAFYLCASSLGQGAYEQYFGPGTRLTVT.

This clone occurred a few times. The CDR3, as DNA: TGTGCCAGCCTCCCGACTAGCGGGAATATCCTTCGAGCCAAAAACATTCAGTACTTC. Encoded protein: CASLPTSGNILRAKNIQYF. V is TRBV2 and J is TRBJ2-4; 11 nucleotides align to TRBD2. The J segment lost 0 bases and the V segment lost 8 bases, leaving 15 bases of the junction unmatched. The CDR3 length is 19 residues. The germline CDR1 and CDR2 sequences are SNHLY and FYNNEI.

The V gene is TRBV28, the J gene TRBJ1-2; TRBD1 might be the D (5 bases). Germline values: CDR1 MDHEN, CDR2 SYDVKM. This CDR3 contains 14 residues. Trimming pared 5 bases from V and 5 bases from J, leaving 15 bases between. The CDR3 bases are TGTGCCAGCAGTCCTATAGACAGATTTTATGGCTACACCTTC. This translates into CASSPIDRFYGYTF.

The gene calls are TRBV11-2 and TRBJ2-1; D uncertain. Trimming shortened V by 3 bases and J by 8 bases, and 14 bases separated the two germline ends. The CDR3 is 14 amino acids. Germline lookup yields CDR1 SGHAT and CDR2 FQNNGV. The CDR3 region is CASSFPTNYHEQFF. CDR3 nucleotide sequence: TGTGCCAGCAGCTTCCCAACCAACTATCATGAGCAGTTCTTC.

CDR3 region: CASSRTYVNNEQFF. As DNA, the CDR3 is TGTGCCAGCAGTCGGACTTACGTCAACAATGAGCAGTTCTTC. The V and J genes are TRBV6-1 and TRBJ2-1, with D possibly matching TRBD2 (5 bases). V lost 5 bases to trimming and J lost 5 bases, with 13 bases between them. The CDR3 contains 14 residues. In germline, CDR1 is MNHNS, CDR2 SASEGT.

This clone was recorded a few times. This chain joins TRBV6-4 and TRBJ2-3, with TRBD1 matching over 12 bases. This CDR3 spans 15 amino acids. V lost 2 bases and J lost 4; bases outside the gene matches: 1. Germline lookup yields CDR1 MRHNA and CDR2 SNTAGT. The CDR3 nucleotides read TGTGCCAGCAGTGACGGGACAGGGGGCGCAGATACGCAGTATTTT. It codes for CASSDGTGGADTQYF.

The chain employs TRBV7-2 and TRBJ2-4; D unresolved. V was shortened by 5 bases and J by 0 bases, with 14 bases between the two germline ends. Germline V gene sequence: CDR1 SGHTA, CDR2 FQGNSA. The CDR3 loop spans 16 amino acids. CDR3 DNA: TGTGCCAGCAGCCAAGAGGAATTACTAGCCAAAAACATTCAGTACTTC. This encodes CASSQEELLAKNIQYF.

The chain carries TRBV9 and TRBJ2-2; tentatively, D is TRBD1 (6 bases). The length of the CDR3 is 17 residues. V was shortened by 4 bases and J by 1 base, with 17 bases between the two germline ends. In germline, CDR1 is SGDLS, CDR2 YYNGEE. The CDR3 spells CASSRLGAIMNTGELFF. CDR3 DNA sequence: TGTGCCAGCAGCCGGTTGGGGGCCATTATGAACACCGGGGAGCTGTTTTTT.